Each of the 17 T cell receptor beta chains below was sequenced from the same sample in a study of beta chain features in type 1 diabetes. Expressed TCRB transcripts were sequenced because the isolated RNA had all been reverse transcribed beforehand. TCRdb's copy holds only in-frame clones and misses some; the assay was immunoSEQ multiplex PCR. The table has roughly 150,000 clones, around 10% seen once. The sequencing input was central memory CD4+ T cells from blood. The receptor source for this set is a young man in good health.

In its sample, this clone was seen a few times. The J gene is TRBJ2-1, the V gene TRBV7-9; D might be TRBD1 (5 bases). The CDR3 extends over 16 amino acids. Trimming cost V 4 bases and J 0 bases, with 13 bases left between them. Germline lookup yields CDR1 SEHNR and CDR2 FQNEAQ (reference sequence). The CDR3 DNA reads as TGTGCCAGCAGCTCCCAGGGTCCGAGCTCCTACAATGAGCAGTTCTTC. As protein: CASSSQGPSSYNEQFF.

The chain is built from TRBV7-2 and TRBJ2-3; 8 bases are shared with TRBD2. The J segment lost 0 bases and the V segment lost 3 bases, leaving 5 bases of the junction unmatched. Germline CDR1 and CDR2: SGHTA and FQGNSA. The length of the CDR3 is 16 residues. This CDR3 is CASSFLAGTSTDTQYF. The CDR3 DNA reads as TGTGCCAGCAGCTTCTTAGCGGGAACTAGCACAGATACGCAGTATTTT. The whole variable domain, remainder taken from reference TRBV7-2 and TRBJ2-3, is GAGVSQSPSNKVTEKGKDVELRCDPISGHTALYWYRQSLGQGLEFLIYFQGNSAPDKSGLPSDRFSAERTGGSVSTLTIQRTQQEDSAVYLCASSFLAGTSTDTQYFGPGTRLTVL.

This clone was recorded a few times. The chain employs TRBV28 and TRBJ2-1; 15 bases align to TRBD2. This CDR3 spans 19 amino acids. J was trimmed by 0 bases and V by 4 bases; bases with no gene match: 7. Germline loops: CDR1 MDHEN, CDR2 SYDVKM. CDR3 in DNA: TGTGCCAGCAGTTCGTGGGGACTAGCGGGAGGTAGCTCCTACAATGAGCAGTTCTTC. It encodes CASSSWGLAGGSSYNEQFF.

This clone turned up a few times. The chain couples TRBV28 to TRBJ1-2, with unresolved D. V was clipped by 3 bases and J by 4 bases, with 12 bases between them. Germline lookup yields CDR1 MDHEN and CDR2 SYDVKM. This CDR3 region has 14 residues. In DNA form, the CDR3 reads TGTGCCAGCAGTTTGGGCAGTGCCTTCTATGGCTACACCTTC. This translates into CASSLGSAFYGYTF.

J is TRBJ1-1 and V is TRBV14, with D hard to call. Between the trimmed V and J ends, which lost 0 bases and 9 bases, there was a span of 11 bases. The CDR3 has 13 amino acids. The germline V gene encodes CDR1 SGHDN and CDR2 FVKESK. Here the CDR3 reads CASSQEFGLKAFF. The CDR3 nucleotides are TGTGCCAGCAGCCAAGAATTTGGGCTGAAAGCTTTCTTT.

The gene calls are TRBV6-5 and TRBJ2-5, with TRBD1 as a possible D gene (6 bases). The CDR3 extends over 15 amino acids. The germline gives CDR1 MNHEY, CDR2 SVGAGI. V lost 5 bases, J lost 4 bases, and 17 bases lay in between. The CDR3 DNA is TGTGCCAGCAGTCCTCTAAACAGGGTAGGAGAGACCCAGTACTTC. It yields the protein CASSPLNRVGETQYF.

The CDR3 sequence is CASSYRSAQETQYF. The CDR3 DNA is TGTGCCAGCAGTTATCGATCTGCCCAAGAGACCCAGTACTTC. This chain joins TRBV6-5 and TRBJ2-5; D unresolved. This CDR3 comprises 14 residues. The V and J ends lost 3 bases and 1 base respectively, with 9 bases between them. Germline V lookup: CDR1 MNHEY, CDR2 SVGAGI.

This clone has more than one count but fewer than ten. The V and J genes are TRBV29-1 and TRBJ2-2; 8 bases line up with TRBD1. With V trimmed by 6 bases and J by 1 base, 16 bases remained unmatched. The CDR3 has 18 amino acids. Germline lookup yields CDR1 SQVTM and CDR2 ANQGSEA. CDR3 bases: TGCAGCGTGGCCCTTAGGACAGGGCGTCGGATGAACACCGGGGAGCTGTTTTTT. Protein sequence: CSVALRTGRRMNTGELFF.

The table lists this clone with a few counts. The chain carries TRBV9 and TRBJ1-1; D may be TRBD1 (6 bases). The CDR3 covers 13 residues. Germline CDR1 SGDLS, CDR2 YYNGEE. Deletions cut 1 base from V and 3 bases from J, with 7 bases between. DNA for the CDR3: TGTGCCAGCAGCGTACAGGGGTACACTGAAGCTTTCTTT. Amino acid sequence: CASSVQGYTEAFF.

The rearrangement joins TRBV27 to TRBJ1-6; tentative D call: TRBD1 (5 bases). This CDR3 region has 15 residues. With 4 bases removed from V and 10 bases from J, the gap between germline ends came to 17 bases. Germline CDR1 is MNHEY and CDR2 is SMNVEV (reference sequence). The CDR3 spells CASSSPGGRGSPLHF. The CDR3 DNA follows: TGTGCCAGCAGTTCCCCAGGAGGAAGGGGCTCACCCCTCCACTTT.

This clone was found a few times. V usage is TRBV19 and J usage is TRBJ2-1; TRBD1 matches 9 bases. Per germline, CDR1 LNHDA and CDR2 SQIVND (reference sequence). The CDR3 extends over 13 amino acids. V lost 5 bases and J lost 5; bases outside the gene matches: 1. CDR3 nucleotides: TGTGCCAGTAGTTGGGACAGGGACAATGAGCAGTTCTTC. It is translated as CASSWDRDNEQFF.

The V and J genes are TRBV7-2 and TRBJ2-3, with D perhaps assigned TRBD1 or TRBD2 (5 bases each). V lost 3 bases, J lost 8 bases, and 12 bases lay in between. Germline CDR1 is SGHTA and CDR2 is FQGNSA. This CDR3 region has 13 residues. CDR3 nucleotides: TGTGCCAGCAGCTTGGTCAATGGGGGTACGCAGTATTTT. It yields the protein CASSLVNGGTQYF.

A few counts support this clone. This chain connects TRBV9 to TRBJ1-4; D not resolved. V was pared by 0 bases and J by 3 bases, with 9 bases between. CDR3 length equals 15 residues. Germline CDR1 reads SGDLS; CDR2 reads YYNGEE. The CDR3 loop is CASSVGPLANEKLFF. CDR3 coding DNA: TGTGCCAGCAGCGTAGGCCCTCTGGCTAATGAAAAACTGTTTTTT. The variable domain in full, with the rest retrieved from reference TRBV9 and TRBJ1-4, is DSGVTQTPKHLITATGQRVTLRCSPRSGDLSVYWYQQSLDQGLQFLIQYYNGEERAKGNILERFSAQQFPDLHSELNLSSLELGDSALYFCASSVGPLANEKLFFGSGTQLSVL.

In this sample, this clone turned up a few times. This chain uses TRBV10-3 with TRBJ2-2, with D hard to call. This CDR3 has 13 residues. Germline assignment: CDR1 ENHRY and CDR2 SYGVKD. Between the trimmed V and J ends, which lost 0 bases and 4 bases, there was a span of 3 bases. CDR3 DNA sequence: TGTGCCATCAGTGAGTCTGCCACCGGGGAGCTGTTTTTT. Its protein is CAISESATGELFF.

The gene calls are TRBV11-2 and TRBJ2-1, with 8 bases lining up with TRBD1. CDR3 length: 15 amino acids. V lost 5 bases and J lost 10; bases outside the gene matches: 13. In germline, CDR1 is SGHAT, CDR2 FQNNGV. This chain's CDR3 is CASSVDRGPWLEQFF. In DNA form, the CDR3 reads TGTGCCAGCAGCGTCGACAGGGGCCCGTGGTTAGAGCAGTTCTTC.

The chain employs TRBV6-5 and TRBJ1-5; 7 bases are a match to TRBD1. From germline, CDR1 is MNHEY and CDR2 SVGAGI. J lost 7 bases, V lost 5 bases, and 5 bases had no gene match. The CDR3 is made up of 13 amino acids. CDR3 amino acids: CASSDRDRQPQHF. In DNA form, the CDR3 reads TGTGCCAGCAGTGACAGGGATAGGCAGCCCCAGCATTTT.

The chain links TRBV4-2 to TRBJ2-5, with 12 bases fitting TRBD2. The V gene end was trimmed by 5 bases and the J gene end by 2 bases; junction bases not matched to a gene: 6. The V gene's germline CDR1 is LGHNA and CDR2 YNFKEQ. The CDR3 covers 16 residues. DNA for the CDR3: TGTGCCAGCAGCTCCGGGACTAGCGGGCTACAAGAGACCCAGTACTTC. Amino acid sequence: CASSSGTSGLQETQYF.